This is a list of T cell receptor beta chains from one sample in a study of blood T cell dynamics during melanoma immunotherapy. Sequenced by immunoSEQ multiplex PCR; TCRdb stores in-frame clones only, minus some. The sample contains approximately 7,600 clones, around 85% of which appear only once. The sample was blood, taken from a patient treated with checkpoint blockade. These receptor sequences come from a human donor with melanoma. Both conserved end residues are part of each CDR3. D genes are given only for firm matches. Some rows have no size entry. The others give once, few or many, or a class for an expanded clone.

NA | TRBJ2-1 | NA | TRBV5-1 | TGCGCCAGCAGCTTGGCCCAGGGTTCCTACAATGAGCAGTTCTTC | CASSLAQGSYNEQFF
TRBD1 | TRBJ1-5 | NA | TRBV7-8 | TGTGCCAGCAGCCCTAGGGGGCAGGCACTAAATCAGCCCCAGCATTTT | CASSPRGQALNQPQHF
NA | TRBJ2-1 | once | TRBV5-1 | TGCGCCAGCAGTTGGCAGGGGTCCTACAATGAGCAGTTCTTC | CASSWQGSYNEQFF
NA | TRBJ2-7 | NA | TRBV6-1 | TGTGCCAGCAGTGAATGGTCCTACGAGCAGTACTTC | CASSEWSYEQYF
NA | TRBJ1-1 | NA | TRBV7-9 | TGTGCCAGCAGCTTAGAACAGACTGAAGCTTTCTTT | CASSLEQTEAFF
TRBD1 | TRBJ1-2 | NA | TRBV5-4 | TGTGCCAGCAGCTTGAAAGGGACAGGGGTCCACGGCTACACCTTC | CASSLKGTGVHGYTF
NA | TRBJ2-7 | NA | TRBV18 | TGTGCCAGCTCACCGAGCGCACGGGGAAACGAGCAGTACTTC | CASSPSARGNEQYF
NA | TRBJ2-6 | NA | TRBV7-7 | TGTGCCAGCAGCTTAGGCGGGCCGCTCTCTGGGGCCAACGTCCTGACTTTC | CASSLGGPLSGANVLTF
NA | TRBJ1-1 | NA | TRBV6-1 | TGTGCCAGCAGTGAACGGCCACCAGGGGCGATTATGAACACTGAAGCTTTCTTT | CASSERPPGAIMNTEAFF
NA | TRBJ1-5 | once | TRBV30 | TGTGCCTGGAGTGTCGGGTGGAGCAATAGCAATCAGCCCCAGCATTTT | CAWSVGWSNSNQPQHF
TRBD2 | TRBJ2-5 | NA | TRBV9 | TGTGCCAGCAGCGAGGGACTAGCGGGGGGGCCAGAGACCCAGTACTTC | CASSEGLAGGPETQYF
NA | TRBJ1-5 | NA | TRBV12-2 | TGTGCAAGTCGCCTAGTATCCAGGGTACGGCAGCCCCAGCATTTT | CASRLVSRVRQPQHF
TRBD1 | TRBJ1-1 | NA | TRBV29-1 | TGCAGCGTTGGACAGGGGGCATTCACTGAAGCTTTCTTT | CSVGQGAFTEAFF
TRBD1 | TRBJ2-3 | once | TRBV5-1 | TGCGCCAGCAGCATGACAGGGGGAGATACGCAGTATTTT | CASSMTGGDTQYF
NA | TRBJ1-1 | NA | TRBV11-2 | TGTGCCAGCAGCCCGGGTGGGCCCTACACTGAAGCTTTCTTT | CASSPGGPYTEAFF
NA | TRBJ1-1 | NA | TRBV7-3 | TGTGCCAGCAGCCCCAGTGGGGGAGGGCGCACTGAAGCTTTCTTT | CASSPSGGGRTEAFF
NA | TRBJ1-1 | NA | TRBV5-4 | TGTGCCAGCAGCTTGGATTGGCGGGGAGACACTGAAGCTTTCTTT | CASSLDWRGDTEAFF
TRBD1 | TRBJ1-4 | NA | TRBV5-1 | TGCGCCAGCAGCCGCGGGACAGGGCTTTCAACTAATGAAAAACTGTTTTTT | CASSRGTGLSTNEKLFF
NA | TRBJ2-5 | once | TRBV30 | TGTGCCTGGAGTGGGGACTGGCGGGAGACCCAGTACTTC | CAWSGDWRETQYF
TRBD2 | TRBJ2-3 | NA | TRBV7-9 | TGTGCCAGCAGCTTAGTAGCGGGAGGGTGGTCGCAGTATTTT | CASSLVAGGWSQYF
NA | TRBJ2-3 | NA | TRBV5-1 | TGCGCCAGCAGCCCGTTTGTGGGCACAGATACGCAGTATTTT | CASSPFVGTDTQYF
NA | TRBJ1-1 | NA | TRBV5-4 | TGTGCCAGCAGCTTGGAGGGGGATGAAGCTTTCTTT | CASSLEGDEAFF
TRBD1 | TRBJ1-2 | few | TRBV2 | TGTGCCAGCAGGCCAACAGGGGGCGGCTACACCTTC | CASRPTGGGYTF
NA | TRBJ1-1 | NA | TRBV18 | TGTGCCAGCTCACGGACAGACAATACTGAAGCTTTCTTT | CASSRTDNTEAFF
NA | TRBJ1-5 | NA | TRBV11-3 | TGTGCCAGCAGCTCCTCCTGGACGGGCAATCAGCCCCAGCATTTT | CASSSSWTGNQPQHF
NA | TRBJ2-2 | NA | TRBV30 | TGTGCCTGGAGTGTACTTAGGGGTGGGTCCGGGGAGCTGTTTTTT | CAWSVLRGGSGELFF
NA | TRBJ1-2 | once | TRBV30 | TGTGCCTGGAGTGTAGAAGCTAACTATGGCTACACCTTC | CAWSVEANYGYTF
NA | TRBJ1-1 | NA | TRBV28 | TGTGCCAGCAGTCGAATACGGACGGCCTGGGAAGCTTTCTTT | CASSRIRTAWEAFF
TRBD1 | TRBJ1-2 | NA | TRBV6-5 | TGTGCCAGCAGCATAGACAGGGATGGCTACACCTTC | CASSIDRDGYTF
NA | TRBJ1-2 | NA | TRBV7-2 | TGTGCCAGCAGCCCACAGGAATACTATGGCTACACCTTC | CASSPQEYYGYTF
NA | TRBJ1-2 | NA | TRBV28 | TGTGCCAGCGGACAGATCTATGGCTACACCTTC | CASGQIYGYTF
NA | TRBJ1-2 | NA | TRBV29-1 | TGCAGCGTTGAAGACAGGGGATATAGGTATGGCTACACCTTC | CSVEDRGYRYGYTF
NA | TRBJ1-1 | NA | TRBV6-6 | TGTGCCAGTCTGGTCGGGGGGCAGGGCACTGAAGCTTTCTTT | CASLVGGQGTEAFF
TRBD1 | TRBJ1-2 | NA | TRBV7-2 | TGTGCCAGCAGCCCACAGGGGAACTATGGCTACACCTTC | CASSPQGNYGYTF
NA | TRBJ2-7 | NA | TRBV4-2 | TGTGCCAGCAGCTCCCGACCCCGCTCCTACGAGCAGTACTTC | CASSSRPRSYEQYF
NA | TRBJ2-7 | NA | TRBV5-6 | TGTGCCAGCAGCACCCTCCAGGGGTGGGAGCAGTACTTC | CASSTLQGWEQYF
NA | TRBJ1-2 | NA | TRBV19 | TGTGCCAGTAGTCCCTTACCGGACAGTCTTAACTATGGCTACACCTTC | CASSPLPDSLNYGYTF
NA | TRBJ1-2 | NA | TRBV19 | TGTGCCAGTAAGGTCCAGGTCGATGCTAACTATGGCTACACCTTC | CASKVQVDANYGYTF
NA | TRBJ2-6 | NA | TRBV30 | TGTGCCTGGAGGGGGGGGACAACTCTGGGAGCCAACGTCCTGACTTTC | CAWRGGTTLGANVLTF